The present T cell receptor beta chain was sequenced within a study of T cell responses to AZD1222 COVID-19 vaccine. For the study at large: Researchers grouped second doses given at about 4 or about 12 weeks into one pool.

Concerning this clone: As yet, its antigen is unknown.

Trimming took 6 bases from V and 2 from J, leaving 17 bases between them. Germline CDR1 KGHSH, CDR2 LQKENI. The CDR3 spans 15 residues. General study results and limits: Across the whole spike, CD4 TCRs peaked at regions 160-218 and 743-854. Sampling captured repertoires only after the peak T cell response. Clonal diversity was possibly underestimated, and white British individuals and females predominated among donors.

Libraries were prepared by immunoSEQ multiplex PCR; TCRdb keeps only in-frame clonotypes and omits some of them. The data contain around 150,000 clones, roughly 90% of them seen just once; the ten biggest clones take up around 5.9%. The clonotype originates from an adult in good health. The sequences come from peripheral blood, collected on day 0 of AZD1222 vaccination. The rearrangement links TRBV18 to TRBJ2-7, with D possibly TRBD1 on 5 matching bases. CDR3 region: CASSQPEAGPYEQYF. CDR3 DNA sequence: TGTGCCAGCTCGCAGCCTGAGGCAGGGCCCTACGAGCAGTACTTC. The variable domain in full, completed from reference TRBV18 and TRBJ2-7, reads NAGVMQNPRHLVRRRGQEARLRCSPMKGHSHVYWYRQLPEEGLKFMVYLQKENIIDESGMPKERFSAEFPKEGPSILRIQQVVRGDSAAYFCASSQPEAGPYEQYFGPGTRLTVT.